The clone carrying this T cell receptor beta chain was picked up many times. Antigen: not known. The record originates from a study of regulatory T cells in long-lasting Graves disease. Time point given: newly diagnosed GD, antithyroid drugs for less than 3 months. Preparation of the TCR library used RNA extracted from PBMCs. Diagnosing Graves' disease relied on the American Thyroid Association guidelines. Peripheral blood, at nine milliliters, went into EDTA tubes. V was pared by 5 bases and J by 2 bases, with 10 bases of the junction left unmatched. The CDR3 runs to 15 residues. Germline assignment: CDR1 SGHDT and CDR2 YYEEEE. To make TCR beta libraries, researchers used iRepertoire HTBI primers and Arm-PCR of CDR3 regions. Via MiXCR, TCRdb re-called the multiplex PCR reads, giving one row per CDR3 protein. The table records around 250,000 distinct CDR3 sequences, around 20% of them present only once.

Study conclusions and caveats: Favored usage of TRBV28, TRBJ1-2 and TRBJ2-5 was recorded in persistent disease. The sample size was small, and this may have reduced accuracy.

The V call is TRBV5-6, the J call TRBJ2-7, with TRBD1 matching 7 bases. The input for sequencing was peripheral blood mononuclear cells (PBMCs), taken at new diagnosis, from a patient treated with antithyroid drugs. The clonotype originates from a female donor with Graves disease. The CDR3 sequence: CASSPRDSATYEQYF. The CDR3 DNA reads TGTGCCAGCAGTCCCCGGGACAGTGCCACCTACGAGCAGTACTTC.